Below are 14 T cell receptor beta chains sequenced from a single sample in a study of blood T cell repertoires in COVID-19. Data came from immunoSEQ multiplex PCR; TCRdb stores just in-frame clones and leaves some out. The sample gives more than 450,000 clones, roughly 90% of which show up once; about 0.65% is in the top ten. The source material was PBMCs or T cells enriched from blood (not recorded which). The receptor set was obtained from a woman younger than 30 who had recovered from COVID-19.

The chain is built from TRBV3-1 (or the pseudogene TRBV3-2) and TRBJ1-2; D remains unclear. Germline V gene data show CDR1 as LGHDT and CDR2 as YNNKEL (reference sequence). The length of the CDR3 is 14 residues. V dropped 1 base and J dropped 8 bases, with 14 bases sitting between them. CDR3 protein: CASSQGRGSGGYTF. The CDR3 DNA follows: TGTGCCAGCAGCCAAGGGAGAGGGAGCGGAGGCTACACCTTC.

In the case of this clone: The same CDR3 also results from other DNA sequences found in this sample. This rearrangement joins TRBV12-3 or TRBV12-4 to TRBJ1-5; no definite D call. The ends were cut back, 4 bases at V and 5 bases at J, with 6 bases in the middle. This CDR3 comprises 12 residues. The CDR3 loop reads CASSWGDQPQHF. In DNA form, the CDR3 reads TGTGCCAGCAGTTGGGGAGATCAGCCCCAGCATTTT.

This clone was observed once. The CDR3 region is CASSPGGGTLGNTEAFF. The CDR3 nucleotides read TGTGCCAGCAGCCCCGGCGGGGGGACCTTAGGAAACACTGAAGCTTTCTTT. This chain uses TRBV5-4 with TRBJ1-1, with TRBD1 as a possible D gene (5 bases). V lost 4 bases and J 2 bases, leaving 21 bases between the germline ends. Germline CDR1 is SGHNT and CDR2 is YYREEE (reference sequence). The CDR3 runs to 17 residues.

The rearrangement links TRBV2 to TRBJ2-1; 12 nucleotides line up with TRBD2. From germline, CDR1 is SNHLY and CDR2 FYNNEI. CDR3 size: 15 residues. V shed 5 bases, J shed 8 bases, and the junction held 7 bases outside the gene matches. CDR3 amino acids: CASSPLAGGPDEQFF. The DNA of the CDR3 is TGTGCCAGCAGTCCTCTAGCGGGGGGGCCAGATGAGCAGTTCTTC.

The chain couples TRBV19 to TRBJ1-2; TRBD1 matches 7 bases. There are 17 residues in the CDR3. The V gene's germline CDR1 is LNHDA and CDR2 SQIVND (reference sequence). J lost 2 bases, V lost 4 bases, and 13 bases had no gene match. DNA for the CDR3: TGTGCCAGTAGTAGCGTCTTAAGACAGGGAGTGAACTATGGCTACACCTTC. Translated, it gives CASSSVLRQGVNYGYTF.

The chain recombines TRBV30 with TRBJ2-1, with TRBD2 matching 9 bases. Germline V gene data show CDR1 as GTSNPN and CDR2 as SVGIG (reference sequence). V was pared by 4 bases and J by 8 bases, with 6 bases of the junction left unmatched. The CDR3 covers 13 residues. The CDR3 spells CAWNAGGPDEQFF. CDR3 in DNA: TGTGCCTGGAACGCGGGGGGGCCGGATGAGCAGTTCTTC.

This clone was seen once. CDR3 coding DNA: TGTGCCAGCAGTAAAGGGGCTACTGGAAACACCATATATTTT. This gives the protein CASSKGATGNTIYF. The V gene is TRBV28, the J gene TRBJ1-3; TRBD1 might be the D (5 bases). The CDR3 covers 14 residues. Per germline, CDR1 MDHEN and CDR2 SYDVKM. V lost 5 bases to trimming and J lost 2 bases, with 10 bases between them.

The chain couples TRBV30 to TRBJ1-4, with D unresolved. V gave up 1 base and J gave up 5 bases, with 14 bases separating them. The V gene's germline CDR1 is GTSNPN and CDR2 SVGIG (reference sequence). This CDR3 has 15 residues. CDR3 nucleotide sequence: TGTGCCTGGAGTGGCGCGACTGGTCAGAATGAAAAACTGTTTTTT. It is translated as CAWSGATGQNEKLFF. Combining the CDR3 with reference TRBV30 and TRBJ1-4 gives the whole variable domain SQTIHQWPATLVQPVGSPLSLECTVEGTSNPNLYWYRQAAGRGLQLLFYSVGIGQISSEVPQNLSASRPQDRQFILSSKKLLLSDSGFYLCAWSGATGQNEKLFFGSGTQLSVL.

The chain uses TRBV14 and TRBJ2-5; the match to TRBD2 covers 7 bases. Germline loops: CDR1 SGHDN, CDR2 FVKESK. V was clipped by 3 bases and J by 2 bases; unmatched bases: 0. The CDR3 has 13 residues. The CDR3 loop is CASSQRGQETQYF. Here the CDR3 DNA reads TGTGCCAGCAGCCAGCGGGGGCAAGAGACCCAGTACTTC.

The CDR3 DNA reads TGTGCCAGCGAACAGGAGTCTGGAAACACCATATATTTT. It encodes CASEQESGNTIYF. The chain joins TRBV2 to TRBJ1-3, with a possible D match to TRBD1 (5 bases). There are 13 residues in the CDR3. Trimming removed 8 bases at V and 1 base at J, with 9 bases between. CDR1 SNHLY and CDR2 FYNNEI come from the germline V gene. The full variable domain, in which reference TRBV2 and TRBJ1-3 provide the parts outside the CDR3, is EPEVTQTPSHQVTQMGQEVILRCVPISNHLYFYWYRQILGQKVEFLVSFYNNEISEKSEIFDDQFSVERPDGSNFTLKIRSTKLEDSAMYFCASEQESGNTIYFGEGSWLTVV.

Written as DNA, the CDR3 is TGTGCCAGCAGCTTGGATGGGGGGGAATCCTATGGCTACACCTTC. Protein sequence: CASSLDGGESYGYTF. The chain is built from TRBV5-5 and TRBJ1-2; tentatively, D is TRBD1 (5 bases). Per germline, CDR1 SGHKS and CDR2 YYEKEE (reference sequence). This CDR3 is built from 15 residues. V lost 0 bases to trimming and J lost 4 bases, with 13 bases between them.

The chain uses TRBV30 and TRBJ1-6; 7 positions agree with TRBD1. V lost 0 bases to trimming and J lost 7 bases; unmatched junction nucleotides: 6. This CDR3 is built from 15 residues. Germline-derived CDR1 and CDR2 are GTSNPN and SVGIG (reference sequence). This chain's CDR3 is CAWSVRDSLNSPLHF. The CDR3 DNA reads TGTGCCTGGAGTGTAAGGGACAGCTTAAATTCACCCCTCCACTTT.

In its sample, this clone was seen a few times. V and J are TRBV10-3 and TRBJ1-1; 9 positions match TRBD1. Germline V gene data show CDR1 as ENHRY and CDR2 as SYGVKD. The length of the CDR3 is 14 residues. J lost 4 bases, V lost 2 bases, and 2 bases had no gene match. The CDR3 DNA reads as TGTGCCATCAGTGAGGGACAGGGGTCCACTGAAGCTTTCTTT. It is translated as CAISEGQGSTEAFF.

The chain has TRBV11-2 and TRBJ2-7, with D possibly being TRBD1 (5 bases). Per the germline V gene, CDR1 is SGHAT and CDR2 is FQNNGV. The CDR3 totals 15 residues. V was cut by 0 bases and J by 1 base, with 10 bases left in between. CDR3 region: CASSLDRQGSYEQYF. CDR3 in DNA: TGTGCCAGCAGCTTAGATCGCCAGGGTTCCTACGAGCAGTACTTC.